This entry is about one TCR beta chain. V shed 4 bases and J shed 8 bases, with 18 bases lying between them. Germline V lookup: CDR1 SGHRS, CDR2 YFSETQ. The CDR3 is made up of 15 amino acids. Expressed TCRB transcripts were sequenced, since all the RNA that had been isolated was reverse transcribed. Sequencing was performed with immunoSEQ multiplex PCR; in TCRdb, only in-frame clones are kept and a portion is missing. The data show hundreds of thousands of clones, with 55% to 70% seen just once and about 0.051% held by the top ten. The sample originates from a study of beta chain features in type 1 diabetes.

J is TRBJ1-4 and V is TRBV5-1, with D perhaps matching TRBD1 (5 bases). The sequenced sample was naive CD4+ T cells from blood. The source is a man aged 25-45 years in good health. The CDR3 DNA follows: TGCGCCAGCAGCGAGCTCGGGGGACCGATAGAAAAACTGTTTTTT. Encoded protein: CASSELGGPIEKLFF.